One sample yielded the 8 T cell receptor beta chains listed below, sequenced in a study of radiotherapy plus CTLA-4 blockade in lung cancer. The protocol was immunoSEQ multiplex PCR, while the TCRdb copy is restricted to in-frame clones and leaves out a portion. The sample contains about 110,000 clones, around 85% of which appear only once. The sample in question was peripheral blood, obtained from a patient treated with radiotherapy plus ipilimumab. These receptors were obtained from a human donor with non-small cell lung cancer that progressed on radiotherapy plus ipilimumab. Some clones in this sample may be carry-over from other donors' samples.

The rearrangement joins TRBV6-5 to TRBJ2-6; D might be TRBD1 (7 bases). The CDR3 spans 15 residues. In germline, CDR1 is MNHEY, CDR2 SVGAGI. V lost 6 bases, J lost 3 bases, and 12 bases lay in between. Here the CDR3 DNA reads TGTGCCAGCAGCCGACAGGGAGGTGGGGCCAACGTCCTGACTTTC. Translating gives CASSRQGGGANVLTF.

This chain joins TRBV19 and TRBJ1-2; D is possibly TRBD1 (6 bases). There are 13 residues in the CDR3. With 3 bases removed from V and 3 bases from J, the gap between germline ends came to 8 bases. The germline CDR1 and CDR2 sequences are LNHDA and SQIVND (reference sequence). The CDR3 loop is CASSIQGHYGYTF. As DNA, the CDR3 is TGTGCCAGTAGTATCCAGGGGCACTATGGCTACACCTTC. The full variable domain, with the rest looked up from reference TRBV19 and TRBJ1-2, is DGGITQSPKYLFRKEGQNVTLSCEQNLNHDAMYWYRQDPGQGLRLIYYSQIVNDFQKGDIAEGYSVSREKKESFPLTVTSAQKNPTAFYLCASSIQGHYGYTFGSGTRLTVV.

The J gene is TRBJ2-3, the V gene TRBV9; 8 bases are shared with TRBD2. The CDR3 is 16 amino acids. CDR1 and CDR2 from the germline V gene are SGDLS and YYNGEE. V lost 2 bases, J lost 4 bases, and 9 bases stayed unmatched. In DNA, the CDR3 is TGTGCCAGCAGCGTTTGGGGCGGGGGGATCGCAGATACGCAGTATTTT. This sequence encodes CASSVWGGGIADTQYF.

V is TRBV10-3 and J is TRBJ2-5; D could derive from TRBD1 or TRBD2 (5 bases each). V was shortened by 3 bases and J by 3 bases, with 11 bases between the two germline ends. The CDR3 totals 14 residues. Looked up from germline, CDR1 is ENHRY and CDR2 is SYGVKD. CDR3 in amino acids: CAISDRDGEETQYF. In nucleotides, the CDR3 is TGTGCCATCAGTGATCGGGACGGAGAAGAGACCCAGTACTTC.

The chain employs TRBV19 and TRBJ2-7; 14 nucleotides align to TRBD2. The length of the CDR3 is 18 residues. The germline V gene encodes CDR1 LNHDA and CDR2 SQIVND (reference sequence). Germline trimming cut 6 bases from V and 5 bases from J; bases unmatched to any gene: 15. CDR3 amino acids: CASRSRGLAGATPNEQYF. CDR3 sequence (DNA): TGTGCCAGTAGAAGCCGGGGACTAGCGGGGGCAACTCCCAACGAGCAGTACTTC.

The gene calls are TRBV5-8 and TRBJ2-7, with 8 bases lining up with TRBD1. The CDR3 runs to 14 residues. The ends lost 4 bases at V and 1 base at J; junction bases unmatched: 4. The germline CDR1 and CDR2 sequences are SGHTS and YDEGEE. This chain's CDR3 is CASSTGQGSYEQYF. CDR3 DNA sequence: TGTGCCAGCAGCACCGGACAGGGTTCCTACGAGCAGTACTTC.

This clone has just one count. V usage is TRBV5-3 and J usage is TRBJ2-4; 7 nucleotides match TRBD1. TRBV5-3 is marked as an open reading frame, function uncertain. The CDR3 has 17 residues. The trim removed 2 bases at V and 1 base at J, leaving 9 bases unmatched. As DNA, the CDR3 is TGTGCCAGAAGCTTAACAGGGGATAGGAGGGCCAAAAACATTCAGTACTTC. Protein: CARSLTGDRRAKNIQYF.

This rearrangement joins TRBV5-6 to TRBJ1-4; a possible D gene is TRBD1 (6 bases). Germline V gives CDR1 SGHDT, CDR2 YYEEEE. Trimming left V 0 bases short and J 8 bases short, with 11 bases between. This CDR3 comprises 14 residues. Here the CDR3 reads CASSLEQGIEKLFF. The CDR3 nucleotides read TGTGCCAGCAGCTTGGAACAGGGAATCGAAAAACTGTTTTTT. Filled out from reference TRBV5-6 and TRBJ1-4, the complete variable domain reads DAGVTQSPTHLIKTRGQQVTLRCSPKSGHDTVSWYQQALGQGPQFIFQYYEEEERQRGNFPDRFSGHQFPNYSSELNVNALLLGDSALYLCASSLEQGIEKLFFGSGTQLSVL.